One and the same sample provided the 7 T cell receptor beta chains below, sequenced in a study of blood T cell repertoires in COVID-19. The table came from immunoSEQ multiplex PCR; TCRdb's copy has only in-frame clones and leaves some out. Counted here are some 200,000 clones, roughly 92% occurring once; the ten biggest clones make up 0.6% to 0.9%. The specimen was peripheral blood. The receptors here all came from a man in his thirties or forties with COVID-19, enrolled during active disease.

V is TRBV7-9 and J is TRBJ2-7, with 10 bases that match TRBD1. The ends lost 5 bases at V and 2 bases at J; junction bases unmatched: 3. The CDR3 covers 14 residues. CDR1 and CDR2 (germline): SEHNR, FQNEAQ (reference sequence). In DNA form, the CDR3 reads TGTGCCAGCAGCGGGACAGGGGACACCTACGAGCAGTACTTC. This codes for CASSGTGDTYEQYF.

This clone was observed a single time. The V and J genes are TRBV7-6 and TRBJ1-4, with D possibly being TRBD1 (6 bases). The CDR3 contains 15 residues. The V gene lost 1 base and the J gene lost 9 bases, with 15 bases spanning the gap. Germline V lookup: CDR1 SGHVS, CDR2 FNYEAQ. CDR3 in amino acids: CASSLGARGMKKLFF. CDR3 DNA: TGTGCCAGCAGCTTAGGGGCCAGGGGAATGAAAAAACTGTTTTTT.

The chain combines TRBV10-3 with TRBJ1-2; the D is unclear. CDR3 length: 13 residues. CDR1 and CDR2 (germline): ENHRY, SYGVKD. The V gene lost 3 bases and the J gene lost 4 bases, with 9 bases spanning the gap. Here the CDR3 reads CAISDSEAYGYTF. DNA of the CDR3: TGTGCCATCAGTGACTCGGAGGCCTATGGCTACACCTTC.

The J gene is TRBJ1-6, the V gene TRBV6-2 or TRBV6-3, with D unclear. V was shortened by 6 bases and J by 10 bases, with 25 bases between the two germline ends. This CDR3 has 17 residues. Germline V gene data show CDR1 as MNHEY and CDR2 as SVGEGT. CDR3 loop: CASSPKVGRREESPLHF. The CDR3 DNA sequence: TGTGCCAGCAGCCCTAAAGTAGGTCGCCGGGAGGAATCACCCCTCCACTTT.

The chain uses TRBV18 and TRBJ2-5, with TRBD2 as a possible D gene (6 bases). The CDR3 extends over 15 amino acids. V lost 2 bases and J 1 base, leaving 11 bases between the germline ends. In germline, CDR1 is KGHSH, CDR2 LQKENI. The CDR3 coding sequence is TGTGCCAGCTCACCAGGCGGAGGGACCCAAGAGACCCAGTACTTC. This encodes CASSPGGGTQETQYF.

Concerning this clone: A junction boundary mismatches the germline segment, possibly from a read error. This chain links TRBV3-1 (or the pseudogene TRBV3-2) with TRBJ1-2, with a weak D call TRBD1 (5 bases). Germline CDR1 is LGHDT and CDR2 is YNNKEL (reference sequence). The CDR3 contains 11 residues. CDR3 DNA: TGTGCCAGCAGCCAAGACATAGGGGTGGCCTTC. Amino acid sequence: CASSQDIGVAF.

This chain joins TRBV7-2 and TRBJ1-1, with D tentatively TRBD1 (5 bases). In germline, CDR1 is SGHTA, CDR2 FQGNSA. Deletions cut 1 base from V and 6 bases from J, with 12 bases between. The CDR3 is made up of 14 amino acids. The CDR3 bases are TGTGCCAGCAGCTTAGGACGGGGGAGCGCTGAAGCTTTCTTT. Translated: CASSLGRGSAEAFF.